Below are 25 T cell receptor beta chains sequenced from a single sample in a study of untreated major depressive disorder (dated by TCRdb to the late 2010s). The library relied on the immunoSEQ multiplex PCR assay. Entries here come from immuneACCESS through TCRdb and include only in-frame sequences with V and J called. Some clones fail to appear in such tables; in the studies checked, an unresolved V gene covers under half of the shortfall, and the cause of the remainder is unknown. The sample has about 27,000 clones on record, around 90% of them singletons. The ten largest clones capture 0.55% to 0.9% of the sample. Their target antigens are unknown. Summary of the overall study and its limitations: Sequencing confirmed higher TRBV05-01 (Vbeta 5.1) usage among CD4+ T cells of depressed patients than controls, with p = 0.040 in a one-tailed test.

What was sequenced was CD4+ T cells from PBMCs. The source of these receptors is a woman younger than 45 with major depressive disorder.

This clone was recorded only once. This sequence joins TRBV7-9 and TRBJ2-3; D ambiguous. The length of the CDR3 is 15 residues. Trimming shortened V by 2 bases and J by 4 bases, and 13 bases separated the two germline ends. CDR1 and CDR2 (germline): SEHNR, FQNEAQ (reference sequence). The CDR3 sequence: CASSLRGRWADTQYF. CDR3 DNA sequence: TGTGCCAGCAGCTTAAGAGGCCGATGGGCAGATACGCAGTATTTT.

V usage is TRBV5-1 and J usage is TRBJ2-4, with D possibly being TRBD1 (6 bases). Germline assignment: CDR1 SGHRS and CDR2 YFSETQ. Trimming removed 4 bases from V and 0 bases from J, with 8 bases in between. This CDR3 spans 14 amino acids. CDR3 protein: CASSPDRAKNIQYF. The DNA for the CDR3 is TGCGCCAGCAGCCCGGACAGAGCCAAAAACATTCAGTACTTC.

This chain connects TRBV27 to TRBJ1-2; 12 bases agree with TRBD1. Per the germline V gene, CDR1 is MNHEY and CDR2 is SMNVEV (reference sequence). After removal of 5 bases from V and 7 bases from J, the junction contained 11 bases not matched to a gene. There are 16 residues in the CDR3. This CDR3 is CASSPAGTGGKGGYTF. CDR3 nucleotides: TGTGCCAGCAGTCCCGCCGGGACAGGGGGCAAGGGTGGCTACACCTTC.

With respect to this clone: A read error may account for a junction end that differs from germline. The chain couples TRBV28 to TRBJ2-2; TRBD2 agrees at 7 bases. Germline V gene lookup returns CDR1 MDHEN and CDR2 SYDVKM. The CDR3 consists of 14 residues. CDR3 amino acids: CAGSGRASTGELFF. The CDR3, as DNA: TGTGCCGGCAGTGGGAGGGCGTCCACCGGGGAGCTGTTTTTT.

The chain is built from TRBV29-1 and TRBJ1-1; no clear D. Germline-derived CDR1 and CDR2 are SQVTM and ANQGSEA. The germline V and J ends were trimmed by 6 bases and 0 bases, with 11 bases remaining between them. The CDR3 runs to 13 residues. The CDR3 nucleotides are TGCAGCGTCTGCAGACACATGAACACTGAAGCTTTCTTT. Amino acids: CSVCRHMNTEAFF.

This chain links TRBV2 with TRBJ2-3, with a weak D call TRBD1 (5 bases). V gave up 7 bases and J gave up 4 bases, with 12 bases separating them. The CDR3 loop spans 13 amino acids. Germline V gene lookup returns CDR1 SNHLY and CDR2 FYNNEI. CDR3 nucleotide sequence: TGTGCCAGCACACGCAGGGCGGCAGATACGCAGTATTTT. Translating it yields CASTRRAADTQYF.

The CDR3 DNA reads as TGTGCCAGCAGTCCGGGGGGACAGGGGGCTTCCGAGCAGTACTTC. This translates into CASSPGGQGASEQYF. This chain links TRBV5-4 with TRBJ2-7; 12 bases map to TRBD1. Germline values: CDR1 SGHNT, CDR2 YYREEE (reference sequence). With V trimmed by 5 bases and J by 6 bases, 9 bases remained unmatched. The CDR3 extends over 15 amino acids. Drawing the rest from reference TRBV5-4 and TRBJ2-7, the complete variable domain is ETGVTQSPTHLIKTRGQQVTLRCSSQSGHNTVSWYQQALGQGPQFIFQYYREEENGRGNFPPRFSGLQFPNYSSELNVNALELDDSALYLCASSPGGQGASEQYFGPGTRLTVT.

This rearrangement joins TRBV29-1 to TRBJ2-1; weak D call: TRBD2 (5 bases). V lost 0 bases and J lost 4, with 13 bases in between. Germline CDR1 SQVTM, CDR2 ANQGSEA. CDR3 length equals 15 residues. This CDR3 reads CSVEEGVRGYNEQFF. CDR3 nucleotide sequence: TGCAGCGTTGAAGAAGGTGTTAGAGGGTACAATGAGCAGTTCTTC.

This chain connects TRBV7-9 to TRBJ1-2, with 7 bases matching TRBD1. Germline CDR1 reads SEHNR; CDR2 reads FQNEAQ (reference sequence). This CDR3 contains 13 residues. V shed 2 bases, J shed 8 bases, and the junction held 5 bases outside the gene matches. CDR3 sequence (DNA): TGTGCCAGCAGCTTACCCCAGGGGGGCGGCTACACCTTC. This gives the protein CASSLPQGGGYTF. Based on the CDR3 plus reference TRBV7-9 and TRBJ1-2, the full variable domain is DTGVSQNPRHKITKRGQNVTFRCDPISEHNRLYWYRQTLGQGPEFLTYFQNEAQLEKSRLLSDRFSAERPKGSFSTLEIQRTEQGDSAMYLCASSLPQGGGYTFGSGTRLTVV.

The chain uses TRBV7-9 and TRBJ2-5, with no clear D. The CDR3 covers 13 residues. The V end was cut by 2 bases, the J end by 8 bases, with 12 bases between. Germline CDR1 reads SEHNR; CDR2 reads FQNEAQ (reference sequence). CDR3 in DNA: TGTGCCAGCAGCTTATTCAATTACGATACCCAGTACTTC. Translated: CASSLFNYDTQYF.

This clone was observed once. V is TRBV5-1 and J is TRBJ2-1, with 11 bases lining up with TRBD2. Germline CDR1 and CDR2: SGHRS and YFSETQ. V was pared by 0 bases and J by 4 bases, with 0 bases of the junction left unmatched. This CDR3 region has 15 residues. CDR3 coding DNA: TGCGCCAGCAGCTTGGGACTAGCGGGGTACAATGAGCAGTTCTTC. Amino acid sequence: CASSLGLAGYNEQFF. Combining the CDR3 with reference TRBV5-1 and TRBJ2-1 gives the whole variable domain KAGVTQTPRYLIKTRGQQVTLSCSPISGHRSVSWYQQTPGQGLQFLFEYFSETQRNKGNFPGRFSGRQFSNSRSEMNVSTLELGDSALYLCASSLGLAGYNEQFFGPGTRLTVL.

This sequence joins TRBV5-4 and TRBJ2-7, with D tentatively TRBD1 (6 bases). The length of the CDR3 is 12 residues. The ends were cut back, 10 bases at V and 5 bases at J, with 16 bases in the middle. Germline V gene sequence: CDR1 SGHNT, CDR2 YYREEE (reference sequence). In DNA form, the CDR3 reads TGTGCCTACAACAGGGAAGGAGACGAGCAGTACTTC. It is translated as CAYNREGDEQYF.

The V gene is TRBV6-6, the J gene TRBJ2-2, with 7 bases fitting TRBD2. Germline V CDR1 and CDR2: MNHNY, SVGAGI (reference sequence). The V gene end was trimmed by 11 bases and the J gene end by 3 bases; junction bases not matched to a gene: 12. The CDR3 runs 15 residues. The CDR3 DNA reads as TGTGCCGCCTCCACCCCGGGGGGAGACACCGGGGAGCTGTTTTTT. Protein product: CAASTPGGDTGELFF.

The J gene is TRBJ1-6, the V gene TRBV7-9; D uncertain. This CDR3 comprises 17 residues. V was cut by 1 base and J by 5 bases, with 15 bases left in between. Germline V CDR1 and CDR2: SEHNR, FQNEAQ (reference sequence). CDR3 in amino acids: CASSLGATLLDNSPLHF. The CDR3 DNA follows: TGTGCCAGCAGCTTAGGAGCAACACTCCTTGATAATTCACCCCTCCACTTT.

The chain has TRBV7-9 and TRBJ1-6; 9 bases are shared with TRBD1. Germline V gene sequence: CDR1 SEHNR, CDR2 FQNEAQ (reference sequence). V shed 2 bases, J shed 7 bases, and the junction held 3 bases outside the gene matches. The CDR3 totals 15 residues. CDR3 DNA sequence: TGTGCCAGCAGCTTACGTGACAGGGGGAATTCACCCCTCCACTTT. Its translation: CASSLRDRGNSPLHF.

The chain recombines TRBV28 with TRBJ1-6; possibly TRBD1 for D (6 bases). Looked up from germline, CDR1 is MDHEN and CDR2 is SYDVKM. Trimming shortened V by 8 bases and J by 4 bases, and 15 bases separated the two germline ends. This CDR3 has 15 residues. In DNA form, the CDR3 reads TGTGCCAGCTTCGACAGGCAGATTTATAATTCACCCCTCCACTTT. Residues: CASFDRQIYNSPLHF.

CDR3 DNA: TGCAGCGTTGACCAGGGGGGTTACGAGCAGTACTTC. This sequence encodes CSVDQGGYEQYF. The chain carries TRBV29-1 and TRBJ2-7, with TRBD1 as a possible D gene (7 bases). V lost 3 bases and J 4 bases, leaving 10 bases between the germline ends. CDR1 is SQVTM and CDR2 is ANQGSEA in the germline V gene. The CDR3 is made up of 12 amino acids.

The V and J genes are TRBV6-1 and TRBJ2-3; the match to TRBD2 covers 10 bases. Germline-derived CDR1 and CDR2 are MNHNS and SASEGT. V shed 5 bases, J shed 2 bases, and the junction held 4 bases outside the gene matches. CDR3 length: 15 amino acids. In nucleotides, the CDR3 is TGTGCCAGCAGTCTTACTAGCGGGGTCACAGATACGCAGTATTTT. It yields the protein CASSLTSGVTDTQYF.

This chain connects TRBV6-4 to TRBJ1-3; the D gene is possibly TRBD1 (5 bases). There are 16 residues in the CDR3. Germline CDR1 MRHNA, CDR2 SNTAGT. The ends were cut back, 7 bases at V and 0 bases at J, with 16 bases in the middle. The CDR3 loop is CASIPGGGRSGNTIYF. The CDR3 nucleotides are TGTGCCAGCATCCCCGGGGGAGGCCGCTCTGGAAACACCATATATTTT.

The chain combines TRBV6-5 with TRBJ2-5; weak D call: TRBD1 (7 bases). CDR1 and CDR2 (germline): MNHEY, SVGAGI. The V end was cut by 1 base, the J end by 5 bases, with 14 bases between. This CDR3 is built from 15 residues. The CDR3 region is CASSYWAGGLETQYF. The CDR3 DNA is TGTGCCAGCAGTTACTGGGCAGGGGGACTGGAGACCCAGTACTTC.

The chain employs TRBV19 and TRBJ2-6; no definite D call. V gave up 7 bases and J gave up 1 base, with 5 bases separating them. Germline V gene data show CDR1 as LNHDA and CDR2 as SQIVND (reference sequence). There are 13 residues in the CDR3. The CDR3 spells CASIESGANVLTF. The CDR3 DNA reads as TGTGCCAGTATTGAGTCTGGGGCCAACGTCCTGACTTTC.

This chain uses TRBV4-1 with TRBJ1-2; D call uncertain. The CDR3 totals 17 residues. Germline values: CDR1 MGHRA, CDR2 YSYEKL. V was cut by 2 bases and J by 4 bases, with 20 bases left in between. CDR3 sequence: CASSQLSRLLGPYGYTF. CDR3 DNA: TGCGCCAGCAGCCAACTCAGTCGCCTTCTGGGTCCCTATGGCTACACCTTC.

V and J are TRBV7-9 and TRBJ2-3, with D maybe TRBD2 (6 bases). With 5 bases removed from V and 5 bases from J, the gap between germline ends came to 11 bases. CDR3 length: 13 amino acids. From germline, CDR1 is SEHNR and CDR2 FQNEAQ (reference sequence). CDR3 region: CASSREYGDTQYF. The CDR3 coding sequence is TGTGCCAGCAGCCGGGAGTATGGAGATACGCAGTATTTT.

This clone was observed a few times. The CDR3 DNA reads TGCAGCGGCAAGACAGGGTCAAATGAAAAACTGTTTTTT. Translated, it gives CSGKTGSNEKLFF. The rearrangement uses TRBV29-1 and TRBJ1-4, with 7 positions matching TRBD1. Per germline, CDR1 SQVTM and CDR2 ANQGSEA. The CDR3 has 13 amino acids. V trimming: 7 bases; J trimming: 5 bases; junction bases outside the gene matches: 7.

The chain couples TRBV29-1 to TRBJ1-4, with 9 bases matching TRBD1. This CDR3 is 13 amino acids long. Germline loops: CDR1 SQVTM, CDR2 ANQGSEA. The V segment lost 7 bases and the J segment 8 bases; nucleotides outside the gene matches: 8. CDR3 nucleotide sequence: TGCAGCGCCTTAGGGGACAGGGTCGAAAAACTGTTTTTT. Protein product: CSALGDRVEKLFF.